The rows below give T cell receptor beta chains drawn from one sample of a study of T cell responses to AZD1222 COVID-19 vaccine. Clones were sequenced by immunoSEQ multiplex PCR, and TCRdb holds only the in-frame ones, with some missing. There are roughly 110,000 clones in the sample; 90% occur only once, and approximately 5% lies in the top ten. Material: peripheral blood, obtained on day 0 of AZD1222 vaccination. These receptors were collected from an adult in good health. Both conserved end residues are part of each CDR3. The order of the fields is D gene, clone size, J gene, V gene, CDR3 DNA, CDR3 protein. D genes are given only for firm matches. Clone size is stated in some rows and not others, as once, few, many or a class when expanded.

>.|.|TRBJ1-6|TRBV28
TGTGCCAGCAGTTTAATAAACAGGGCCCGAGAGAGATCACCCCTCCACTTT
CASSLINRARERSPLHF
>.|.|TRBJ2-2|TRBV5-1
TGCGCCAGCAGCTTGGGTAGACTGGACACCGGGGAGCTGTTTTTT
CASSLGRLDTGELFF
>.|.|TRBJ2-1|TRBV9
TGTGCCAGCAGCGTAGGGAGCAGCTCCTACAATGAGCAGTTCTTC
CASSVGSSSYNEQFF
>.|.|TRBJ1-5|TRBV4-1
TGCGCCAGCAGCCAAGACTCTCTGGAGACCTTCCTCAATCAGCCCCAGCATTTT
CASSQDSLETFLNQPQHF
>.|once|TRBJ2-5|TRBV19
TGTGCCAGTAGTATAGGGGACGCCCAGGGGGAGACCCAGTACTTC
CASSIGDAQGETQYF
>TRBD1|.|TRBJ1-1|TRBV19
TGTGCCAGTAGTCCCGGGACAGGGGGTACGGAAGCTTTCTTT
CASSPGTGGTEAFF
>.|.|TRBJ2-7|TRBV9
TGTGCCAGCAGCGTATCAGGGGTGTCCTCCTACGAGCAGTACTTC
CASSVSGVSSYEQYF
>TRBD2|few|TRBJ2-7|TRBV25-1
TGTGCCAGCAGTGAACAAACTAGCGGGAGGTACGAGCAGTACTTC
CASSEQTSGRYEQYF
>TRBD1|once|TRBJ1-5|TRBV12-3/TRBV12-4
TGTGCCAGCAGGGGGACAGGGGCCCTGCCCCAGCATTTT
CASRGTGALPQHF
>.|.|TRBJ2-3|TRBV7-6
TGTGCCAGCAGCTTAGGGTCCCGAAGCGCTAGCACAGATACGCAGTATTTT
CASSLGSRSASTDTQYF